The 17 T cell receptor beta chains listed next were all sequenced from one sample in a study of shared clonotypes between healthy human individuals. Using immunoSEQ multiplex PCR, the repertoire was profiled, and TCRdb retains in-frame clones only, with some absent. Of roughly 2,000,000 clones in the sample, 90% to 95% are singletons; the top ten hold about 1.7%. Naive CD8 isolation took CD45RO-negative cells positively selected for CCR7 and excluded terminally differentiated effector memory CD45RA+ cells. Material: naive CD8+ T cells from PBMCs. Every receptor here comes from a man aged 18 to 29 in good health. Some clones in this sample may be carry-over from other donors' samples.

The V gene is TRBV7-2, the J gene TRBJ2-1; TRBD2 matches 7 bases. With 4 bases clipped from V and 4 bases from J, the junction kept 7 bases outside the gene matches. There are 15 residues in the CDR3. CDR1 is SGHTA, CDR2 FQGNSA, per germline. CDR3 sequence reads: CASSSLAEGYNEQFF. The CDR3 coding sequence is TGTGCCAGCAGCTCCCTAGCGGAGGGGTACAATGAGCAGTTCTTC. The variable domain in full, completed from reference TRBV7-2 and TRBJ2-1, reads GAGVSQSPSNKVTEKGKDVELRCDPISGHTALYWYRQSLGQGLEFLIYFQGNSAPDKSGLPSDRFSAERTGGSVSTLTIQRTQQEDSAVYLCASSSLAEGYNEQFFGPGTRLTVL.

The chain has TRBV27 and TRBJ2-7, with 8 bases matching TRBD2. V lost 5 bases, J lost 3 bases, and 9 bases stayed unmatched. CDR1 and CDR2 (germline): MNHEY, SMNVEV (reference sequence). This CDR3 has 15 amino acids. The CDR3 DNA reads as TGTGCCAGCAGTACGACCGGGACTAGTAACTACGAGCAGTACTTC. This translates into CASSTTGTSNYEQYF.

Comment on this clone: Other DNA sequences of this sample code for an identical CDR3. The genes are TRBV27 and TRBJ2-1, with TRBD2 matching 9 bases. The CDR3 is made up of 15 amino acids. Germline trimming cut 1 base from V and 6 bases from J; bases unmatched to any gene: 4. Germline CDR1 reads MNHEY; CDR2 reads SMNVEV (reference sequence). The CDR3 DNA sequence: TGTGCCAGCAGTTTATGGGCGGGAGGGCCCAATGAGCAGTTCTTC. This sequence encodes CASSLWAGGPNEQFF.

The J gene is TRBJ1-1, the V gene TRBV28, with D perhaps TRBD1 (5 bases). V lost 1 base, J lost 5 bases, and 23 bases lay in between. CDR3 length equals 18 residues. The V gene's germline CDR1 is MDHEN and CDR2 SYDVKM. CDR3 nucleotide sequence: TGTGCCAGCAGTTTATTCATCGGCCGCGAGTCTAACAGGACTGAAGCTTTCTTT. It codes for CASSLFIGRESNRTEAFF.

The chain is built from TRBV28 and TRBJ2-5; 7 nucleotides agree with TRBD1. Germline CDR1 is MDHEN and CDR2 is SYDVKM. J lost 0 bases, V lost 5 bases, and 9 bases had no gene match. This CDR3 is built from 16 residues. This CDR3 reads CASSVTGAMYQETQYF. CDR3 nucleotides: TGTGCCAGCAGTGTCACAGGGGCCATGTACCAAGAGACCCAGTACTTC.

V and J are TRBV5-4 and TRBJ2-1; 8 bases match TRBD2. Germline CDR1 is SGHNT and CDR2 is YYREEE (reference sequence). The CDR3 sequence is 15 residues long. J gave up 8 bases and V 4 bases, and 11 bases lay outside the gene matches. CDR3 sequence reads: CASSPITGGSDEQFF. In DNA, the CDR3 is TGTGCCAGCAGCCCAATCACGGGAGGGAGCGATGAGCAGTTCTTC.

The chain joins TRBV9 to TRBJ2-7, with 9 bases aligning to TRBD1. The CDR3 has 15 residues. Losses at the gene ends were 3 bases for V and 4 bases for J; bases not matched to a gene: 8. The germline V gene has CDR1 SGDLS and CDR2 YYNGEE. CDR3: CASSAPDRGDYEQYF. In DNA form, the CDR3 reads TGTGCCAGCAGCGCCCCGGACAGGGGTGATTACGAGCAGTACTTC.

The chain carries TRBV27 and TRBJ2-1; tentatively, D is TRBD2 (5 bases). V was clipped by 5 bases and J by 6 bases, with 20 bases between them. The germline gives CDR1 MNHEY, CDR2 SMNVEV (reference sequence). The CDR3 runs 16 residues. Here the CDR3 DNA reads TGTGCCAGCAGTGCCCGGGGTGGCGGTTTGGGCAATGAGCAGTTCTTC. The encoded protein is CASSARGGGLGNEQFF.

The chain is built from TRBV11-2 and TRBJ2-7; maybe TRBD2 (5 bases). Germline V gene sequence: CDR1 SGHAT, CDR2 FQNNGV. CDR3 length equals 17 residues. V was trimmed by 3 bases and J by 7 bases, leaving 25 bases between them. The CDR3 DNA follows: TGTGCCAGCAGCTTTGTTAGGGTGGGAGAAGGGTTTGCAGAGCAGTACTTC. Translating it yields CASSFVRVGEGFAEQYF.

This chain uses TRBV4-1 with TRBJ2-6; a possible D gene is TRBD2 (5 bases). The CDR3 spans 15 residues. The germline V gene encodes CDR1 MGHRA and CDR2 YSYEKL. Trimming cost V 7 bases and J 0 bases, with 10 bases left between them. The CDR3 loop reads CASTPRASGANVLTF. CDR3 in DNA: TGCGCCAGCACCCCGCGGGCCTCTGGGGCCAACGTCCTGACTTTC.

The CDR3 nucleotides are TGTGCCAGCTCACCCGAATTTACAGGGTTGAATCCCAACACAGATACGCAGTATTTT. Its protein is CASSPEFTGLNPNTDTQYF. The genes are TRBV18 and TRBJ2-3, with D perhaps TRBD1 (6 bases). Germline lookup yields CDR1 KGHSH and CDR2 LQKENI. Between the trimmed V and J ends, which lost 3 bases and 2 bases, there was a span of 24 bases. The CDR3 totals 19 residues.

The chain has TRBV6-6 and TRBJ2-7; D is unresolved. There are 13 residues in the CDR3. Trimming shortened V by 2 bases and J by 2 bases, and 7 bases separated the two germline ends. Germline-derived CDR1 and CDR2 are MNHNY and SVGAGI (reference sequence). As DNA, the CDR3 is TGTGCCAGCAGTTACGGGGATACCTACGAGCAGTACTTC. Encoded protein: CASSYGDTYEQYF.

The V call is TRBV12-2, the J call TRBJ2-7; TRBD2, the table's D call, was not compared with the DNA. TRBV12-2 is a pseudogene segment. The length of the CDR3 is 15 residues. The CDR3 is CASRPPKELSYEQYF. CDR3 in DNA: TGTGCAAGTCGCCCCCCGAAGGAGCTCTCCTACGAGCAGTACTTC.

The chain couples TRBV2 to TRBJ2-7, with TRBD2 matching 11 bases. The germline V gene encodes CDR1 SNHLY and CDR2 FYNNEI. Trimming took 7 bases from V and 2 from J; bases not matched to a gene: 19. This CDR3 spans 19 amino acids. CDR3 residues: CASKPRRLAGGQITYEQYF. The CDR3 region has the DNA TGTGCCAGCAAGCCCAGGCGGCTAGCGGGAGGCCAAATCACCTACGAGCAGTACTTC.

The rearrangement joins TRBV6-5 to TRBJ1-2; a weak D match, TRBD1 (6 bases). Germline loops: CDR1 MNHEY, CDR2 SVGAGI. V was trimmed by 0 bases and J by 7 bases, leaving 15 bases between them. There are 15 residues in the CDR3. The CDR3 sequence is CASSYSGSGGRGYTF. The DNA of the CDR3 is TGTGCCAGCAGTTACTCAGGATCGGGGGGCCGTGGCTACACCTTC.

This rearrangement joins TRBV5-1 to TRBJ2-3; the D is unclear. The CDR3 consists of 16 residues. Germline V gene data show CDR1 as SGHRS and CDR2 as YFSETQ. The ends were cut back, 2 bases at V and 3 bases at J, with 16 bases in the middle. The CDR3 protein is CASSFSPGFGTDTQYF. Here the CDR3 DNA reads TGCGCCAGCAGCTTCTCGCCCGGTTTTGGTACAGATACGCAGTATTTT.

CDR3 in amino acids: CASSQVLAGGTDTQYF. In DNA form, the CDR3 reads TGCGCCAGCAGCCAAGTCCTAGCGGGAGGGACAGATACGCAGTATTTT. The genes are TRBV4-3 and TRBJ2-3; 12 bases are a match to TRBD2. The CDR3 consists of 16 residues. V lost 1 base and J lost 3; bases outside the gene matches: 2. Looked up from germline, CDR1 is LGHNA and CDR2 is YSLEER.